A single sample is the source of the 18 T cell receptor beta chains below, sequenced in a study of blood T cell repertoires in COVID-19. The method was immunoSEQ multiplex PCR; TCRdb's version includes in-frame clones alone and lacks a portion of them. Of about 200,000 clones listed, roughly nine tenths are singletons. Sample: peripheral blood. These receptors were collected from a man aged 40-49 years with acute or convalescent COVID-19.

The chain couples TRBV15 to TRBJ1-6, with 8 positions matching TRBD1. Trimming cost V 2 bases and J 5 bases; bases outside gene matches: 2. Germline V gene sequence: CDR1 LNHNV, CDR2 YYDKDF (reference sequence). The CDR3 runs 15 residues. CDR3 coding DNA: TGTGCCACCAGCAGACCACAGGGGGATAATTCACCCCTCCACTTT. Residues: CATSRPQGDNSPLHF.

CDR3 nucleotides: TGTGCCAGCAGGATGGGTGGAGCCGCGTCCTACGAGCAGTACTTC. It yields the protein CASRMGGAASYEQYF. The chain carries TRBV28 and TRBJ2-7; D call uncertain. The germline V and J ends were trimmed by 6 bases and 1 base, with 16 bases remaining between them. Germline CDR1 and CDR2: MDHEN and SYDVKM. The length of the CDR3 is 15 residues.

This chain uses TRBV24-1 with TRBJ2-1; 7 bases fit TRBD1. Germline CDR1 and CDR2: KGHDR and SFDVKD. The CDR3 is 14 residues long. Trimming at V came to 5 bases and at J to 5 bases, leaving 5 bases not matched to a gene. CDR3 DNA: TGTGCCACCAGTGGTTGGGACAGTAACAATGAGCAGTTCTTC. Translation gives CATSGWDSNNEQFF.

The V call is TRBV25-1, the J call TRBJ1-2, with a weak D call TRBD1 (5 bases). V was cut by 6 bases and J by 8 bases, with 16 bases left in between. The CDR3 is 13 amino acids. The germline V gene encodes CDR1 MGHDK and CDR2 SYGVNS. The CDR3 spells CASSFWGGSGYTF. The CDR3 DNA is TGTGCCAGCAGCTTCTGGGGGGGATCAGGCTACACCTTC.

The chain employs TRBV5-1 and TRBJ2-3, with 10 bases fitting TRBD1. The CDR3 totals 15 residues. Losses at the gene ends were 4 bases for V and 1 base for J; bases not matched to a gene: 3. Germline V lookup: CDR1 SGHRS, CDR2 YFSETQ. The CDR3 nucleotides are TGCGCCAGCAGCCTGGACAGGGGGGGCACAGATACGCAGTATTTT. This encodes CASSLDRGGTDTQYF.

The chain couples TRBV28 to TRBJ1-6, with TRBD1 identical over 7 bases. The germline gives CDR1 MDHEN, CDR2 SYDVKM. The ends lost 10 bases at V and 8 bases at J; junction bases unmatched: 11. The CDR3 loop spans 14 amino acids. CDR3 bases: TGTGCCACCATACCTACAGGGGCTCATTCACCCCTCCACTTT. Its protein product is CATIPTGAHSPLHF.

The chain employs TRBV5-1 and TRBJ1-2, with 11 bases identical to TRBD1. The J segment lost 8 bases and the V segment lost 4 bases, leaving 4 bases of the junction unmatched. The CDR3 is made up of 13 amino acids. The V gene's germline CDR1 is SGHRS and CDR2 YFSETQ. The CDR3 spells CASSPDRGLGYTF. For the CDR3, the DNA is TGCGCCAGCAGCCCGGACAGGGGGCTCGGCTACACCTTC.

V and J are TRBV7-2 and TRBJ1-4; TRBD1 matches at 10 bases. Germline V CDR1 and CDR2: SGHTA, FQGNSA. Trimming cost V 4 bases and J 5 bases; bases outside gene matches: 4. CDR3 size: 15 residues. CDR3 loop: CASSSDRGRNEKLFF. In DNA, the CDR3 is TGTGCCAGCAGCTCCGACAGGGGGCGAAATGAAAAACTGTTTTTT.

The DNA of the CDR3 is TGTGCCAGCAGCTTTCCTAGGAGTCAGTCCGGGGAGCTGTTTTTT. Amino acid sequence: CASSFPRSQSGELFF. This rearrangement joins TRBV5-4 to TRBJ2-2; D ambiguous. V gave up 2 bases and J gave up 6 bases, with 14 bases separating them. The CDR3 extends over 15 amino acids. Looked up from germline, CDR1 is SGHNT and CDR2 is YYREEE (reference sequence).

The chain uses TRBV2 and TRBJ1-2; perhaps TRBD1 as D (6 bases). Germline CDR1 is SNHLY and CDR2 is FYNNEI. The V end was cut by 10 bases, the J end by 0 bases, with 12 bases between. The length of the CDR3 is 13 residues. CDR3 sequence (DNA): TGTGCCACCTACCGGACAGCTAACTATGGCTACACCTTC. This sequence encodes CATYRTANYGYTF.

The chain carries TRBV19 and TRBJ2-5; TRBD2 agrees at 9 bases. V shed 8 bases and J 1 base; nucleotides not matched to a gene: 5. The V gene's germline CDR1 is LNHDA and CDR2 SQIVND (reference sequence). The CDR3 runs 14 residues. This CDR3 reads CASGGAGGQETQYF. CDR3 nucleotides: TGTGCCAGTGGGGGAGCGGGGGGCCAAGAGACCCAGTACTTC. The entire variable domain, with the rest obtained from reference TRBV19 and TRBJ2-5, is as follows: DGGITQSPKYLFRKEGQNVTLSCEQNLNHDAMYWYRQDPGQGLRLIYYSQIVNDFQKGDIAEGYSVSREKKESFPLTVTSAQKNPTAFYLCASGGAGGQETQYFGPGTRLLVL.

This chain's CDR3 is CASTQGQISPSGNTIYF. CDR3 coding DNA: TGTGCCAGCACCCAGGGGCAGATAAGTCCCTCTGGAAACACCATATATTTT. V gene TRBV7-9 combines with J gene TRBJ1-3, with a tentative D call TRBD1 (6 bases). CDR3 length: 17 amino acids. CDR1 and CDR2 (germline): SEHNR, FQNEAQ (reference sequence). The V end lost 7 bases, the J end lost 0 bases, and 19 bases lay between the germline ends.

The chain combines TRBV6-5 with TRBJ1-1; 7 bases agree with TRBD1. Per the germline V gene, CDR1 is MNHEY and CDR2 is SVGAGI. The CDR3 length is 14 residues. Unmatched junction bases numbered 9, after V lost 6 bases and J lost 5 bases. The CDR3 here is CASRTPTGRTEAFF. In DNA, the CDR3 is TGTGCCAGCAGAACTCCGACAGGGAGGACTGAAGCTTTCTTT.

This sequence joins TRBV19 and TRBJ1-5; TRBD1 agrees at 11 bases. The CDR3 has 18 amino acids. Looked up from germline, CDR1 is LNHDA and CDR2 is SQIVND (reference sequence). V was pared by 5 bases and J by 2 bases, with 11 bases of the junction left unmatched. The CDR3 DNA follows: TGTGCCAGTAGTTCCCGGGACAGGGGGTTCGGTGGCAATCAGCCCCAGCATTTT. Its protein product is CASSSRDRGFGGNQPQHF.

This clone appeared a few times. The rearrangement links TRBV18 to TRBJ2-2, with a possible D match to TRBD2 (5 bases). V was cut by 4 bases and J by 3 bases, with 18 bases left in between. Germline V gene data show CDR1 as KGHSH and CDR2 as LQKENI. The CDR3 loop spans 17 amino acids. The CDR3 loop is CASSLVALARDTGELFF. The CDR3 bases are TGTGCCAGCTCACTTGTGGCCCTAGCCCGAGACACCGGGGAGCTGTTTTTT.

This chain joins TRBV6-5 and TRBJ1-3, with D possibly matching TRBD1 (5 bases). This CDR3 comprises 14 residues. Deletions cut 5 bases from V and 0 bases from J, with 8 bases between. CDR1 MNHEY and CDR2 SVGAGI come from the germline V gene. CDR3 nucleotide sequence: TGTGCCAGCAGTAAGACAGACTCTGGAAACACCATATATTTT. This sequence encodes CASSKTDSGNTIYF.

This rearrangement joins TRBV5-1 to TRBJ2-1; 9 bases fit TRBD2. J gave up 3 bases and V 4 bases, and 17 bases lay outside the gene matches. This CDR3 contains 19 residues. Germline values: CDR1 SGHRS, CDR2 YFSETQ. CDR3 in amino acids: CASSPRGVSTSGRYNEQFF. The CDR3 nucleotides read TGCGCCAGCAGCCCTCGGGGGGTATCGACTAGCGGTCGCTACAATGAGCAGTTCTTC.

The chain joins TRBV7-9 to TRBJ1-1; D remains ambiguous. V was shortened by 6 bases and J by 5 bases, with 7 bases between the two germline ends. The length of the CDR3 is 11 residues. The germline CDR1 and CDR2 sequences are SEHNR and FQNEAQ (reference sequence). The CDR3 nucleotides read TGTGCCAGCAGTGTTACTACTGAAGCTTTCTTT. This sequence encodes CASSVTTEAFF. Complete variable domain (other parts from reference TRBV7-9 and TRBJ1-1): DTGVSQNPRHKITKRGQNVTFRCDPISEHNRLYWYRQTLGQGPEFLTYFQNEAQLEKSRLLSDRFSAERPKGSFSTLEIQRTEQGDSAMYLCASSVTTEAFFGQGTRLTVV.